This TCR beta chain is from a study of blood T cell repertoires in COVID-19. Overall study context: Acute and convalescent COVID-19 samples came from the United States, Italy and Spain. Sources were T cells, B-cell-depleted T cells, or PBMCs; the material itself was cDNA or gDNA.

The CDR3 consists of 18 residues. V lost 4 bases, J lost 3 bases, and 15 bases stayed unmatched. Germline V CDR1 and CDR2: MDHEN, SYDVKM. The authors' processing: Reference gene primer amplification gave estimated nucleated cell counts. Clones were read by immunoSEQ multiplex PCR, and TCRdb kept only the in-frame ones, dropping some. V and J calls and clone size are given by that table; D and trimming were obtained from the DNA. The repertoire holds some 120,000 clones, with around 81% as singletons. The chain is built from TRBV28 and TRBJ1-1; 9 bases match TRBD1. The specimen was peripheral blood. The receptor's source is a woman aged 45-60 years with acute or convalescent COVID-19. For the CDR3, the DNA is TGTGCCAGCAGTTCTCCTCGATCCGGGACAGGGAAGGACACTGAAGCTTTCTTT. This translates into CASSSPRSGTGKDTEAFF.